This T cell receptor (beta chain) was recovered during a study of post-analysis software for immune sequencing data. Study as a whole: Recorded disease courses covered relapsing-remitting, secondary progressive and progressive-relapsing multiple sclerosis. Some patients had no subtype annotation. Findings of the study overall: Patients showed TRBV5-6, TRBV5-1 and TRBV20-1 among 4 or 5 TRBV segments more frequent than in controls.

In germline, CDR1 is SEHNR, CDR2 FQNEAQ (reference sequence). This CDR3 comprises 14 residues. V was pared by 8 bases and J by 7 bases, with 18 bases between. TCR beta cDNA libraries included unique molecular identifiers. TCRdb reprocessed the PCR reads via MiXCR and lists one record per CDR3 protein. The sample lists 180,000 or so distinct CDR3 sequences, around 30% seen once, with 3% to 3.5% in the top ten. About this clonotype: Its target is unknown.

Sequencing was performed on blood. The rearrangement joins TRBV7-9 to TRBJ1-5, with D possibly TRBD1 on 5 matching bases. This clonotype was sampled from a girl aged 2 to 17 with multiple sclerosis. CDR3 DNA: TGTGCCAGCTCAGCTCGGGCCAGGGACCAGCCCCAGCATTTT. The encoded protein is CASSARARDQPQHF.